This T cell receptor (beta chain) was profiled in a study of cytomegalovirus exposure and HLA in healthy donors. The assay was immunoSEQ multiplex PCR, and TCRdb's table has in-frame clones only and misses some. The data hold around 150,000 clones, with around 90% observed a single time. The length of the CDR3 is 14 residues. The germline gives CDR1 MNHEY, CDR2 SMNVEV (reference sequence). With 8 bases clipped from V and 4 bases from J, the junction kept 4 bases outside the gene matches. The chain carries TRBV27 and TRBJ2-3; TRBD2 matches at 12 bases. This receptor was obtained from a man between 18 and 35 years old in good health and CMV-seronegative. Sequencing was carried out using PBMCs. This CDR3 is CASALAGGPDTQYF. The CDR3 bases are TGTGCCAGCGCTCTAGCGGGGGGGCCAGATACGCAGTATTTT.